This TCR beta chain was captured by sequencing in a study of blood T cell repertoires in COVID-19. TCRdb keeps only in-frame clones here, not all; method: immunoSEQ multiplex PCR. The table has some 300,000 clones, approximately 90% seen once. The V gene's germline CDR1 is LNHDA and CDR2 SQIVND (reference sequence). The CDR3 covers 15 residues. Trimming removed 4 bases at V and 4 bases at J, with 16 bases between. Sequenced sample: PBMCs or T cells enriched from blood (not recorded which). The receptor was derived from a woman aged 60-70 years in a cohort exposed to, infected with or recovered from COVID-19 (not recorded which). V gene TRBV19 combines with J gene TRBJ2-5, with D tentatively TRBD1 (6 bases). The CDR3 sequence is CASSTRTAPRETQYF. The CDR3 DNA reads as TGTGCCAGTAGTACACGGACAGCGCCCAGAGAGACCCAGTACTTC.